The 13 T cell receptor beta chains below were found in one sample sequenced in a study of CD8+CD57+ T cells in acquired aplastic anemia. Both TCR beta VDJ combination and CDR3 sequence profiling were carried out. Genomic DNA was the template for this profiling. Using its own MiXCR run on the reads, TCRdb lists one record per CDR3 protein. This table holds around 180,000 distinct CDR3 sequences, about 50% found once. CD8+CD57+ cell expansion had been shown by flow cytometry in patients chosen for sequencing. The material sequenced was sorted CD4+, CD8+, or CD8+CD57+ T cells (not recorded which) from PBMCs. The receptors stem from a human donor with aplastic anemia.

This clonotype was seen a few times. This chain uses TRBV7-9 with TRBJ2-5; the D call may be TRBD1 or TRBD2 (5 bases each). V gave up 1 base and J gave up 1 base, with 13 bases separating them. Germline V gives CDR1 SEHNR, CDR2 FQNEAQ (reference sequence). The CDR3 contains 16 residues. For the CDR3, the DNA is TGTGCCAGCAGCTTAGGAGACAGAGGGCTCCAAGAGACCCAGTACTTC. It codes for CASSLGDRGLQETQYF.

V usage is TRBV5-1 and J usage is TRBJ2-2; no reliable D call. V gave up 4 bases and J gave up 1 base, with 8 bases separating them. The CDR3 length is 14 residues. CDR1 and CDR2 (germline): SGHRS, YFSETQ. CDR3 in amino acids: CASSDTLNTGELFF. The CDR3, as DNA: TGCGCCAGCAGCGATACACTGAACACCGGGGAGCTGTTTTTT.

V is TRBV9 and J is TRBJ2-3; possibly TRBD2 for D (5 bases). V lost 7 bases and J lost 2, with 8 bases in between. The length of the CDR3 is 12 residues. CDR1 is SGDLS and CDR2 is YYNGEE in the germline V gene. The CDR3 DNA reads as TGTGCCAGCGGACTGGACACAGATACGCAGTATTTT. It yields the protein CASGLDTDTQYF.

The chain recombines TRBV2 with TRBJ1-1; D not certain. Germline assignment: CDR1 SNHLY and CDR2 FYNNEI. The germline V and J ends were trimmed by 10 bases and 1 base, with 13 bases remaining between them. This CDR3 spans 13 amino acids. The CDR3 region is CATPSGKNTEAFF. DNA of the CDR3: TGTGCCACACCGTCTGGGAAGAACACTGAAGCTTTCTTT. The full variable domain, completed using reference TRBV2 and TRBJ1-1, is EPEVTQTPSHQVTQMGQEVILRCVPISNHLYFYWYRQILGQKVEFLVSFYNNEISEKSEIFDDQFSVERPDGSNFTLKIRSTKLEDSAMYFCATPSGKNTEAFFGQGTRLTVV.

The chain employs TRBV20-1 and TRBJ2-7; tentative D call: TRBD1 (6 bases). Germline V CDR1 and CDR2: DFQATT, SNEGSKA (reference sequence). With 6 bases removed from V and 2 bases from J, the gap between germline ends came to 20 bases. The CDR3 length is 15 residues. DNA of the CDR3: TGCAGTGCCAACTCCAGGGGAGAGGAGACCTACGAGCAGTACTTC. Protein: CSANSRGEETYEQYF.

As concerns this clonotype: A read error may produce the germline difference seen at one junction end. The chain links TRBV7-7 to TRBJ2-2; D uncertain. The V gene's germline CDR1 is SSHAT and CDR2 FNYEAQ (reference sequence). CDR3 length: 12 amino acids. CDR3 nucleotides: TGTGCTAGCAGCTTGACCACCGGGGAGCTGTTTTTT. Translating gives CASSLTTGELFF.

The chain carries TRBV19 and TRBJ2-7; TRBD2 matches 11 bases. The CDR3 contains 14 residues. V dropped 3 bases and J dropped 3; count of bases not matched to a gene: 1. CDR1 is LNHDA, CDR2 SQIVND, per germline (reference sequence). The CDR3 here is CASSMTSGNYEQYF. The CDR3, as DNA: TGTGCCAGTAGTATGACTAGCGGGAACTACGAGCAGTACTTC.

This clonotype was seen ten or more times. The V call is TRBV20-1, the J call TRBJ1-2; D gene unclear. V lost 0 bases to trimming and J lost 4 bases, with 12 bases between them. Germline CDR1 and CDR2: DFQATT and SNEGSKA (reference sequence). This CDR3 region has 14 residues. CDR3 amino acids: CSARDHDRSYGYTF. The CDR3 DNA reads TGCAGTGCTAGAGATCATGACCGGTCCTATGGCTACACCTTC.

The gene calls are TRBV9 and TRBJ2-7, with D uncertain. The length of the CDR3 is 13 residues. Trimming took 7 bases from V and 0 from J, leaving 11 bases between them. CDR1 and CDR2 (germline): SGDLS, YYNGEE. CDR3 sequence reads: CASPRQISYEQYF. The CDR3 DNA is TGTGCCAGCCCGAGGCAGATCTCCTACGAGCAGTACTTC.

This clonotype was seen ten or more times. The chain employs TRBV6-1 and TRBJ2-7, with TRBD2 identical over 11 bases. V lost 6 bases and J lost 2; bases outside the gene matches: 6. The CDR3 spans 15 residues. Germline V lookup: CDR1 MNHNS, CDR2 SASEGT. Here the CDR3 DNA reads TGTGCCAGCAGCCATACTAGCGGGGGTACCTACGAGCAGTACTTC. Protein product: CASSHTSGGTYEQYF.

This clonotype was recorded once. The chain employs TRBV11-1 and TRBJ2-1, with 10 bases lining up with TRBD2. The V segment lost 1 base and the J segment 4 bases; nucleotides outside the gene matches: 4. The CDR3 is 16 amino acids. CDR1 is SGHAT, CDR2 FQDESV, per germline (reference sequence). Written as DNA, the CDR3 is TGTGCCAGCAGCTTAGGGGGACTAGCGTCATACAATGAGCAGTTCTTC. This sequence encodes CASSLGGLASYNEQFF.

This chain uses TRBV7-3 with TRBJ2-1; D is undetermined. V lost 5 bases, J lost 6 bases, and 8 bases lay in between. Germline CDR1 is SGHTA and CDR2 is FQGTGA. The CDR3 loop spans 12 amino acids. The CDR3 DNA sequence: TGTGCCAGCAGCCCGAAATCCAATGAGCAGTTCTTC. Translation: CASSPKSNEQFF. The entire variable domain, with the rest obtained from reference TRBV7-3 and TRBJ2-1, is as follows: GAGVSQTPSNKVTEKGKYVELRCDPISGHTALYWYRQSLGQGPEFLIYFQGTGAADDSGLPNDRFFAVRPEGSVSTLKIQRTERGDSAVYLCASSPKSNEQFFGPGTRLTVL.

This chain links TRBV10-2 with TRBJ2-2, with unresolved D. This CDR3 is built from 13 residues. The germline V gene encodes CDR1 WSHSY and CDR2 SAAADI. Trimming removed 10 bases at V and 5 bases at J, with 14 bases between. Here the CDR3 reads CATIVLGTGELFF. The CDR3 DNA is TGCGCCACCATAGTCCTGGGGACCGGGGAGCTGTTTTTT.